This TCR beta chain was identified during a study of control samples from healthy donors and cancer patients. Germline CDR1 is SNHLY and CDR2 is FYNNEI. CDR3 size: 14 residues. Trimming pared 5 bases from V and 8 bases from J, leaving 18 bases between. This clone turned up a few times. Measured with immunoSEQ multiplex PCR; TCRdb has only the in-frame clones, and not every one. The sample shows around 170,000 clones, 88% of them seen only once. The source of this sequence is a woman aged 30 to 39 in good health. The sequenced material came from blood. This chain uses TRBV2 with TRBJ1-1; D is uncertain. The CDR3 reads CASSTVGRIQEAFF. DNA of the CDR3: TGTGCCAGCAGTACCGTTGGACGGATTCAAGAAGCTTTCTTT.